This T cell receptor (beta chain) was recovered during a study of T cells in Graves' hyperthyroidism and ophthalmopathy. The study's findings and limits: Researchers found most expanded thyroid clonotypes above 0.001 in blood as well. Ophthalmopathy, as predicted by the model, came a median around 6 months after the prediction.

Amplified TCR beta CDR3 regions derived from RNA transcripts. When the TCR CDR3 underwent first-round RT-PCR, the HTBI primer set was used. MiXCR, run by TCRdb on the multiplex PCR reads, gives a single entry per CDR3 protein. There are about 480,000 distinct CDR3 sequences in the sample; 14% occur only once, and about 17% lies in the top ten. V shed 4 bases and J 7 bases; nucleotides not matched to a gene: 6. The CDR3 spans 15 residues. This clonotype was recorded at least ten times. Its antigen is unknown. Newly diagnosed hyperthyroidism patients aged 18 to 65 years had disease lasting under 2 months. Clinical symptoms, serum thyroxine, TRAb, thyroid ultrasound and orbital computed tomography informed diagnoses.

The sample comprised blood. The rearrangement joins TRBV12-3 or TRBV12-4 to TRBJ1-4, with 10 positions matching TRBD1. The TCR was taken from a woman under 30 with Graves' hyperthyroidism. The chain's CDR3 is CASSWDRGRGEKLFF. The CDR3 region has the DNA TGTGCCAGCAGTTGGGACAGGGGAAGGGGTGAAAAACTGTTTTTT.